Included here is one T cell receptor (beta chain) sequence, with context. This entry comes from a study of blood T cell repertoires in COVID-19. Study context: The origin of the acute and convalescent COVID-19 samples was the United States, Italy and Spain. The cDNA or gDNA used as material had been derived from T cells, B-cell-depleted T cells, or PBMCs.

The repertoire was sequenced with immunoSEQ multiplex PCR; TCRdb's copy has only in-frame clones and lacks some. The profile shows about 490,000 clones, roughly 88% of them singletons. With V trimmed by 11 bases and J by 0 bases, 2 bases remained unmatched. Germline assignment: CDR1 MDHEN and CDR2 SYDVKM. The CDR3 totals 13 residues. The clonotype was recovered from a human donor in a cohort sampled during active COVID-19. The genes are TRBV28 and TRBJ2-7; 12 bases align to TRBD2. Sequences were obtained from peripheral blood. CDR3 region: CALTSGSSYEQYF. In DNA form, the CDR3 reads TGTGCCCTGACTAGCGGGAGCTCCTACGAGCAGTACTTC.